This T cell receptor (beta chain) was documented in a study of cytomegalovirus exposure and HLA in healthy donors. With 60 Vbeta and 13 Jbeta primers, the PCR was carried out. TCRdb's copy holds only in-frame clones and misses some; the assay was immunoSEQ multiplex PCR. Of about 200,000 clones in the sample, 65% to 85% were seen once. The germline V gene has CDR1 SGHAT and CDR2 FQNNGV. CDR3 size: 13 residues. Trimming shortened V by 2 bases and J by 1 base, and 5 bases separated the two germline ends. As to this clone: Its antigen is as yet unknown.

Notes on the study in general: TCR beta V- and J-gene trimming was later associated with a missense DCLRE1C variant.

The chain has TRBV11-2 and TRBJ1-1; D is unresolved. The TCR comes from a woman aged 25 to 39 in good health and CMV-seronegative. Material: PBMCs. The CDR3 region has the DNA TGTGCCAGCAGCTTACGGAGGAACACTGAAGCTTTCTTT. Protein: CASSLRRNTEAFF.